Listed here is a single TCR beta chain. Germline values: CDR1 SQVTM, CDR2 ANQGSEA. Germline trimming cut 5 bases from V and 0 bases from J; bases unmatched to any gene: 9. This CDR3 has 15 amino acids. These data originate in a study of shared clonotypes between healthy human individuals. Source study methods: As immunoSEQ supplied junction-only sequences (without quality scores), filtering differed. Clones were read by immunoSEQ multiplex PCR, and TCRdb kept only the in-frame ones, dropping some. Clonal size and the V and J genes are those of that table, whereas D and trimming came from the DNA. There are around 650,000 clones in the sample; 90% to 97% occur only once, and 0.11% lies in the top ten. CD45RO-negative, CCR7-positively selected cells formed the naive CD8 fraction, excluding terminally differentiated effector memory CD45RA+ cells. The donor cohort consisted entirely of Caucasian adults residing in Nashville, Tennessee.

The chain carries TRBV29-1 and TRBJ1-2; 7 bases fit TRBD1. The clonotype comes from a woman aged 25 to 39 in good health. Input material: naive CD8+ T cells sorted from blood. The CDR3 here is CSVISVRGPNYGYTF. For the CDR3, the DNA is TGCAGCGTTATCAGTGTTAGGGGGCCTAACTATGGCTACACCTTC.